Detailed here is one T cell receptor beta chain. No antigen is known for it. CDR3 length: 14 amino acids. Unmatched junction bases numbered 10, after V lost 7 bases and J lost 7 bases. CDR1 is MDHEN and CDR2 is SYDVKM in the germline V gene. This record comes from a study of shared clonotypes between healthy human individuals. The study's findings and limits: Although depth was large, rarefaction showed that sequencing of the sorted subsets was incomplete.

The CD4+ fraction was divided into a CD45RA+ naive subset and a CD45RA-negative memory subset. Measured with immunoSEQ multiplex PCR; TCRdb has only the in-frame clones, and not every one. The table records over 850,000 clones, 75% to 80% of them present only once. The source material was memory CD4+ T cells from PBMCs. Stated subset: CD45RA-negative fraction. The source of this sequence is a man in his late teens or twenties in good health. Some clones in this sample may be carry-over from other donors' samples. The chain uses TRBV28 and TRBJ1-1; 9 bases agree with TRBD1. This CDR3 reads CASTTPQTGGEAFF. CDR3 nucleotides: TGTGCCAGCACGACCCCCCAGACAGGGGGTGAAGCTTTCTTT. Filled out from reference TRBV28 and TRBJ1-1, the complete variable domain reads DVKVTQSSRYLVKRTGEKVFLECVQDMDHENMFWYRQDPGLGLRLIYFSYDVKMKEKGDIPEGYSVSREKKERFSLILESASTNQTSMYLCASTTPQTGGEAFFGQGTRLTVV.